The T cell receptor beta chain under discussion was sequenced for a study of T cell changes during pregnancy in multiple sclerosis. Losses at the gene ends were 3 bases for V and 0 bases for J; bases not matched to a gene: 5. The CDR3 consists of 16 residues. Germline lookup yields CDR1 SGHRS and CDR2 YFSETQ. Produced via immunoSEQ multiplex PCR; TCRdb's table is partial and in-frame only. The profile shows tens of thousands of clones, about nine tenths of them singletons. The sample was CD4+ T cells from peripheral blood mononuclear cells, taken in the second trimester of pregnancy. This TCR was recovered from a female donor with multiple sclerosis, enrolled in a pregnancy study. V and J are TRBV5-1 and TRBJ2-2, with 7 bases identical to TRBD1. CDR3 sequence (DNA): TGCGCCAGCAGCTCTAAGGGACAGCCGAACACCGGGGAGCTGTTTTTT. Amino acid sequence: CASSSKGQPNTGELFF.